These 8 T cell receptor beta chains share one sample of origin, sequenced in a study of blood T cell repertoires in COVID-19 (dated by TCRdb to about 2020). Libraries were constructed by the immunoSEQ multiplex PCR assay. TCRdb took over this immuneACCESS table, retaining in-frame rearrangements with V and J assigned. Such tables are incomplete; in checked studies, under half of the missing clones stem from an unresolved V gene, and the remainder is unexplained. The sample records over 55,000 clones, 91% of which are singletons. The ten largest account for 2% to 2.5% of the sample. Sequenced sample: peripheral blood. The receptors were sampled from a man aged 60 to 69 with acute or convalescent COVID-19.

The count of this clone is one. This chain joins TRBV6-6 and TRBJ2-7; maybe TRBD1 (6 bases). Germline CDR1 and CDR2: MNHNY and SVGAGI (reference sequence). The length of the CDR3 is 14 residues. V was cut by 1 base and J by 5 bases, with 12 bases left in between. The CDR3 region has the DNA TGTGCCAGCAGTTACTATGGACAGAGGGACGAGCAGTACTTC. As protein: CASSYYGQRDEQYF.

The CDR3: CAGTGQGNTEAFF. DNA for the CDR3: TGTGCCGGGACGGGACAGGGGAACACTGAAGCTTTCTTT. The rearrangement uses TRBV6-1 and TRBJ1-1; 9 positions agree with TRBD1. The CDR3 runs 13 residues. Germline V gene lookup returns CDR1 MNHNS and CDR2 SASEGT. The ends lost 11 bases at V and 1 base at J; junction bases unmatched: 5.

This clone was counted only a few times. The CDR3 coding sequence is TGTGCCTGGACTCATTTGCCCTCTACGGCGGCGGCGATCGATGAAAAACTGTTTTTT. Translated: CAWTHLPSTAAAIDEKLFF. V usage is TRBV30 and J usage is TRBJ1-4; D is undetermined. The CDR3 spans 19 residues. The germline V and J ends were trimmed by 4 bases and 6 bases, with 30 bases remaining between them. From germline, CDR1 is GTSNPN and CDR2 SVGIG (reference sequence).

The chain recombines TRBV5-6 with TRBJ2-3; D gene ambiguous. The CDR3 sequence is 14 residues long. The germline CDR1 and CDR2 sequences are SGHDT and YYEEEE. Trimming removed 4 bases at V and 2 bases at J, with 11 bases between. The CDR3 DNA sequence: TGTGCCAGCAGCCCACTTACCTCCACAGATACGCAGTATTTT. Translating it yields CASSPLTSTDTQYF.

The V and J genes are TRBV9 and TRBJ2-7; TRBD2 might be the D (5 bases). With 0 bases removed from V and 3 bases from J, the gap between germline ends came to 10 bases. CDR3 length: 14 residues. Per the germline V gene, CDR1 is SGDLS and CDR2 is YYNGEE. CDR3 in DNA: TGTGCCAGCAGCGTAGCTAGCTCGAGCTACGAGCAGTACTTC. Translating gives CASSVASSSYEQYF. Complete variable domain (other parts from reference TRBV9 and TRBJ2-7): DSGVTQTPKHLITATGQRVTLRCSPRSGDLSVYWYQQSLDQGLQFLIQYYNGEERAKGNILERFSAQQFPDLHSELNLSSLELGDSALYFCASSVASSSYEQYFGPGTRLTVT.

The V and J genes are TRBV12-5 and TRBJ2-1; D may be TRBD2 (5 bases). The CDR3 loop spans 14 amino acids. Trimming removed 10 bases from V and 3 bases from J, with 16 bases in between. The V gene's germline CDR1 is LGHNT and CDR2 FRNRAP. This CDR3 reads CAKWMGGCYNEQFF. The DNA for the CDR3 is TGTGCTAAGTGGATGGGCGGGTGCTACAATGAGCAGTTCTTC.

V usage is TRBV6-5 and J usage is TRBJ1-2, with TRBD1 as a possible D gene (6 bases). There are 12 residues in the CDR3. Trimming removed 11 bases from V and 6 bases from J, with 16 bases in between. Looked up from germline, CDR1 is MNHEY and CDR2 is SVGAGI. For the CDR3, the DNA is TGTGCCCTGGGGGACATGCGGAATGGCTACACCTTC. Translated, it gives CALGDMRNGYTF.

This chain connects TRBV5-8 to TRBJ1-5; weak D call: TRBD1 (5 bases). The CDR3 totals 14 residues. V dropped 8 bases and J dropped 5 bases, with 17 bases sitting between them. Per germline, CDR1 SGHTS and CDR2 YDEGEE. The CDR3 sequence is CASPRRGGDQPQHF. DNA for the CDR3: TGTGCCAGTCCGCGGAGGGGAGGGGATCAGCCCCAGCATTTT.